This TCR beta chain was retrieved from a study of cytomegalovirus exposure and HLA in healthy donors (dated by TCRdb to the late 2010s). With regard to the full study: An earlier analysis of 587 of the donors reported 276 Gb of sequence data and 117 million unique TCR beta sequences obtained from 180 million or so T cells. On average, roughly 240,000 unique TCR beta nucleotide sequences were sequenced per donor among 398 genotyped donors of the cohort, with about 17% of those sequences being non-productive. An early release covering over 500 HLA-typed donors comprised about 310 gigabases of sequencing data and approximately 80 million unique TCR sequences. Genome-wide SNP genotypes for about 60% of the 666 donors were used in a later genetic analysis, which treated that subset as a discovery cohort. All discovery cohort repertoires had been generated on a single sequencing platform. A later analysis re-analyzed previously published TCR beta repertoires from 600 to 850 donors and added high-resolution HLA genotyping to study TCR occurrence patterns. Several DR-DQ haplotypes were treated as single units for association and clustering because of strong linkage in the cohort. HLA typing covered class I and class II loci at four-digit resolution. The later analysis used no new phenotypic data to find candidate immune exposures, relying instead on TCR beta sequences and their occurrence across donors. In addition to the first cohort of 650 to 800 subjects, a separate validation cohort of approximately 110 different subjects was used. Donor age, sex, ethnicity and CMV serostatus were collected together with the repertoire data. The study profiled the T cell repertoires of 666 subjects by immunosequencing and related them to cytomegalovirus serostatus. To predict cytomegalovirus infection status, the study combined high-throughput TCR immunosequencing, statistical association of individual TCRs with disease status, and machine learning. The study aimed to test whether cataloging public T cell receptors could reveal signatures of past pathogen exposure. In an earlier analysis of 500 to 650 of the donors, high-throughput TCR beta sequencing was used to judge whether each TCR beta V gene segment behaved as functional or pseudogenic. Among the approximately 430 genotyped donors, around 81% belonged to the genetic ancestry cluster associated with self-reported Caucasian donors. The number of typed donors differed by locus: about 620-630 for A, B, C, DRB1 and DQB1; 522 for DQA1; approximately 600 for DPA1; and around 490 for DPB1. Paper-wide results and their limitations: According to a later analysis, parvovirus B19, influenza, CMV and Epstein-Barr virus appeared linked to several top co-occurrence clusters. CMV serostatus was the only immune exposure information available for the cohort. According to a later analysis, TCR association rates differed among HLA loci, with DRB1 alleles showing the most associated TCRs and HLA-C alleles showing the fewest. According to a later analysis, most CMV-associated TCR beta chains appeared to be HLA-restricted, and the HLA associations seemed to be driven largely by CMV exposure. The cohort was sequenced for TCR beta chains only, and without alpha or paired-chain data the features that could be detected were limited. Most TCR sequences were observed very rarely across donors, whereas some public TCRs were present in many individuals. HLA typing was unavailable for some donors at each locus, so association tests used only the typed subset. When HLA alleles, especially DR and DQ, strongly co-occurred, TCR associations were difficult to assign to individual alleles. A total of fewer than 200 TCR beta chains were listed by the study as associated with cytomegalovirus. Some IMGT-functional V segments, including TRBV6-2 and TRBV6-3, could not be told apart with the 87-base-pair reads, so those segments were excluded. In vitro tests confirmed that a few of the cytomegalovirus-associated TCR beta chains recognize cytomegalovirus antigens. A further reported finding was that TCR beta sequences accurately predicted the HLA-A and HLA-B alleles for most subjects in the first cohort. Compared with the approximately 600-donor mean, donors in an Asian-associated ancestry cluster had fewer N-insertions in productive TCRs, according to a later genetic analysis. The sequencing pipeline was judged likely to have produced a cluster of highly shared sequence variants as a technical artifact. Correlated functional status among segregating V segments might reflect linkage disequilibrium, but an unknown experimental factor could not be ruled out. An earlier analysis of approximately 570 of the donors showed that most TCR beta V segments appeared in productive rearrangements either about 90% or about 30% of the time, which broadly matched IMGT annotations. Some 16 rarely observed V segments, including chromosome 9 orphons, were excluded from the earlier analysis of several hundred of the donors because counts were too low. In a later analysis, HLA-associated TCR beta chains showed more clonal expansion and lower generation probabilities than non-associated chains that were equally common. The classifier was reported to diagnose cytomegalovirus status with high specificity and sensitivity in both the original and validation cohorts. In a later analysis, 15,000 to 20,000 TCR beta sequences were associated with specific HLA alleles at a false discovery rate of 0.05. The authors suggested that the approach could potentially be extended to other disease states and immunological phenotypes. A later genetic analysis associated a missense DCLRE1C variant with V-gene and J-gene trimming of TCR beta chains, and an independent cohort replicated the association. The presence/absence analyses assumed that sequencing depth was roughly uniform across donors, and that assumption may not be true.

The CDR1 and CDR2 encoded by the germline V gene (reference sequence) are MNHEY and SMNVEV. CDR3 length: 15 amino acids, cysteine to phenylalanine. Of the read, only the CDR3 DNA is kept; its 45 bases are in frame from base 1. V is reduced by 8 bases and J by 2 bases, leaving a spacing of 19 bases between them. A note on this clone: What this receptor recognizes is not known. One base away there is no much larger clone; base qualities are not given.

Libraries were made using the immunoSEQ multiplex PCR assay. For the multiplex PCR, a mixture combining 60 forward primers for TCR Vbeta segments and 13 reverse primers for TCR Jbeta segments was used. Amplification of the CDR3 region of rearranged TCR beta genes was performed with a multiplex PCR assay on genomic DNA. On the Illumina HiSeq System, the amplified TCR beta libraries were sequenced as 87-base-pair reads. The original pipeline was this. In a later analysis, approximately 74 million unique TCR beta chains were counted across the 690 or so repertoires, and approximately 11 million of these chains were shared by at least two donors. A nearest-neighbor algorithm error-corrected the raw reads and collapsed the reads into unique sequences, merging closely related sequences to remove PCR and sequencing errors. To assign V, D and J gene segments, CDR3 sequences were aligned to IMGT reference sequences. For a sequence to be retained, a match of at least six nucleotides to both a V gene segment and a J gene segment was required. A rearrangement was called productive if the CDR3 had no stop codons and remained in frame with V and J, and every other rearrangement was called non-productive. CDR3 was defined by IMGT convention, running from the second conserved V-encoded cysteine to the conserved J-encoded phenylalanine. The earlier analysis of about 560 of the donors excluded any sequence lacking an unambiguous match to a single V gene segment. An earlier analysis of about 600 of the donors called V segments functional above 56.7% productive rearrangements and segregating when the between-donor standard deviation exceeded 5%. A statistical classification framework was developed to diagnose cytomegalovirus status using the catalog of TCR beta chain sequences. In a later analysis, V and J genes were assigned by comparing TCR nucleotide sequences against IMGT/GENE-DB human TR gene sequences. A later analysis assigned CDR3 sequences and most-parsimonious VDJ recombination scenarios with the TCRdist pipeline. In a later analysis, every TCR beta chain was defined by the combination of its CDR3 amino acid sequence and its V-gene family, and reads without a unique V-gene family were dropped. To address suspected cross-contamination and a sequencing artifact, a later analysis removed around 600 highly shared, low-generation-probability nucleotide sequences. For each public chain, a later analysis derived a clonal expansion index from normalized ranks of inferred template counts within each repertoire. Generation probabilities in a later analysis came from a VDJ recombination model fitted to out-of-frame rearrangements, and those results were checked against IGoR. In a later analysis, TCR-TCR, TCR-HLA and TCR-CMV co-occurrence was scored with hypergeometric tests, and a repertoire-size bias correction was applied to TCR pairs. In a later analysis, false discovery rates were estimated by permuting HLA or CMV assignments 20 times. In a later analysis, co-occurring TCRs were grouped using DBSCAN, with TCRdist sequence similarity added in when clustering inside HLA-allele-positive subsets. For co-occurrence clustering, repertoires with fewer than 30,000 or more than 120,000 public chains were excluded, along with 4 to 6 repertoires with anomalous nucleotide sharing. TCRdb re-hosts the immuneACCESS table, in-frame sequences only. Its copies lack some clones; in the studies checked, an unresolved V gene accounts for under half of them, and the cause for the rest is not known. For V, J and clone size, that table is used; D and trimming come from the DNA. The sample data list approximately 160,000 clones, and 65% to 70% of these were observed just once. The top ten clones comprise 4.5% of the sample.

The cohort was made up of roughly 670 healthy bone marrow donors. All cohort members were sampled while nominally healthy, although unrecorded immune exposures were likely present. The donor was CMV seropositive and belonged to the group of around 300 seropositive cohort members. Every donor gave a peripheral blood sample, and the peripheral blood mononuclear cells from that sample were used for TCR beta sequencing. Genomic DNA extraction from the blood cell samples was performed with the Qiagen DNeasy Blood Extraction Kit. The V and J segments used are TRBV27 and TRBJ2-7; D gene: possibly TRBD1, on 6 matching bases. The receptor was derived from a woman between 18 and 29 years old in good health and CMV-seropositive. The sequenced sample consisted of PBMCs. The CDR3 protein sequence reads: CASHPGHRFTYEQYF. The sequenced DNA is TGTGCCAGCCACCCGGGACACCGATTCACCTACGAGCAGTACTTC.